This TCR beta chain was captured by sequencing in a study of T cells in Graves' hyperthyroidism and ophthalmopathy. Whole-study findings and limits: Ophthalmopathy was identified by the model a median approximately 6.4 months ahead of onset.

Germline CDR1 and CDR2: SQVTM and ANQGSEA. CDR3 length equals 12 residues. Trimming stripped 0 bases from V and 3 bases from J, with 6 bases between. This clonotype showed up many times. Its cognate antigen is unknown. Each diagnosis drew on symptoms, thyroxine, TRAb, thyroid ultrasound and orbital computed tomography findings. TCR beta CDR3 regions were amplified from RNA transcripts. The HTBI set primed first-round TCR CDR3 RT-PCR. TCRdb itself ran the multiplex PCR reads through MiXCR, one entry per CDR3 protein. The sample has about 640,000 distinct CDR3 sequences; less than 45% are singletons. The sequencing sample was made of peripheral blood or thyroid tissue (not recorded which). The receptor was isolated from an adult man with Graves' disease, either hyperthyroidism or ophthalmopathy (not recorded which). V usage is TRBV29-1 and J usage is TRBJ2-7, with D maybe TRBD1 (5 bases). The CDR3 region is CSVEEGVYEQYF. CDR3 sequence (DNA): TGCAGCGTTGAAGAAGGGGTCTACGAGCAGTACTTC.